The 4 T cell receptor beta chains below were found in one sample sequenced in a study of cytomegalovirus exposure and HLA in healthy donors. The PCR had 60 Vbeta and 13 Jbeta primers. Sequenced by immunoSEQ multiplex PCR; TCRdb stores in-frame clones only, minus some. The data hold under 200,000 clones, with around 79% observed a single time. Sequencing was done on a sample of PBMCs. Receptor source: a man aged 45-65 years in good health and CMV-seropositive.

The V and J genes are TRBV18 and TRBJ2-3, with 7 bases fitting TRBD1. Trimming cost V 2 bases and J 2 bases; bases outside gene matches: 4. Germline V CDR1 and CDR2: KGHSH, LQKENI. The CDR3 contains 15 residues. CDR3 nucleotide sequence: TGTGCCAGCTCACCAGTGACAGGGACCACAGATACGCAGTATTTT. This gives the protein CASSPVTGTTDTQYF.

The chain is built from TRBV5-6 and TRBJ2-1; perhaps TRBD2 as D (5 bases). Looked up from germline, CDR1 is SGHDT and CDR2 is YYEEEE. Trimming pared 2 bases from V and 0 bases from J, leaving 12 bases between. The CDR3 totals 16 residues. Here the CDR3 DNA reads TGTGCCAGCAGCTTCCGACCGGGGAGCTCCTACAATGAGCAGTTCTTC. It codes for CASSFRPGSSYNEQFF.

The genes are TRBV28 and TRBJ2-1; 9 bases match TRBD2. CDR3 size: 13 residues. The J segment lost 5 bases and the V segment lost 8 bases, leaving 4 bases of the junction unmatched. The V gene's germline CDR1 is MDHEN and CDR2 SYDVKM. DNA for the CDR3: TGTGCCAGCCGGCGGGGGGGAAACAATGAGCAGTTCTTC. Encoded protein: CASRRGGNNEQFF.

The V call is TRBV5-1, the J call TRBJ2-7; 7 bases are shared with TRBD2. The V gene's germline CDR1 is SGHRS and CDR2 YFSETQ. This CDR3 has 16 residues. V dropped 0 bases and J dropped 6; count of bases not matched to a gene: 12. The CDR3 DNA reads TGCGCCAGCAGCTTGGGGGGGGGTTTAGGGTTGTTCGAGCAGTACGTC. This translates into CASSLGGGLGLFEQYV.